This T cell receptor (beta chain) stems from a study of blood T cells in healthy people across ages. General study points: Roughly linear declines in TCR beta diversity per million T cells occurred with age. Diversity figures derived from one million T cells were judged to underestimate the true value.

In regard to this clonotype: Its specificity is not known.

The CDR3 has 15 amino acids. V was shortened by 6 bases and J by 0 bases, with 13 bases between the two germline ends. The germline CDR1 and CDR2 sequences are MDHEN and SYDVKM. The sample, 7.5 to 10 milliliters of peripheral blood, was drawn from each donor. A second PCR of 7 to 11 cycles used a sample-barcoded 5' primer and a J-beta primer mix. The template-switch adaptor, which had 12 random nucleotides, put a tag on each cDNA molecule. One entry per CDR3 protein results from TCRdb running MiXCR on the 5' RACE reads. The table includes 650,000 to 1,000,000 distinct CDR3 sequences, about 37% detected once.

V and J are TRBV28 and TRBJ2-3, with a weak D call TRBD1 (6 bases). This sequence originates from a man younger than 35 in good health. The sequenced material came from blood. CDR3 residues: CASRSTGLSTDTQYF. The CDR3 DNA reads TGTGCCAGCAGGTCTACAGGGCTAAGCACAGATACGCAGTATTTT.